The 27 T cell receptor beta chains presented below share a single source sample, sequenced in a study of blood T cell repertoires in COVID-19. Assay: immunoSEQ multiplex PCR; the TCRdb copy retains only in-frame clones and omits some. The sample yields about 200,000 clones, about 90% seen once. The sample taken for sequencing was PBMCs or T cells enriched from blood (not recorded which). These receptors came from a woman under 30 who had recovered from COVID-19.

The J gene is TRBJ1-2, the V gene TRBV7-6, with D uncertain. This CDR3 comprises 16 residues. Trimming removed 1 base from V and 2 bases from J, with 14 bases in between. Germline V gene sequence: CDR1 SGHVS, CDR2 FNYEAQ. The chain's CDR3 is CASSLGGGSLNYGYTF. CDR3 sequence (DNA): TGTGCCAGCAGCTTAGGGGGAGGCAGTCTGAACTATGGCTACACCTTC. Full variable domain (rest looked up from reference TRBV7-6 and TRBJ1-2): GAGVSQSPRYKVTKRGQDVALRCDPISGHVSLYWYRQALGQGPEFLTYFNYEAQQDKSGLPNDRFSAERPEGSISTLTIQRTEQRDSAMYRCASSLGGGSLNYGYTFGSGTRLTVV.

This chain links TRBV4-1 with TRBJ1-5; no firm D call. V shed 0 bases and J shed 5 bases, with 5 bases lying between them. Germline CDR1 reads MGHRA; CDR2 reads YSYEKL. The CDR3 covers 13 residues. This CDR3 is CASSQDSYQPQHF. DNA for the CDR3: TGCGCCAGCAGCCAAGACAGTTATCAGCCCCAGCATTTT.

The chain has TRBV9 and TRBJ2-4; 7 bases match TRBD1. V gave up 0 bases and J gave up 7 bases; unmatched junction bases: 10. The germline V gene encodes CDR1 SGDLS and CDR2 YYNGEE. CDR3 length equals 16 residues. CDR3 sequence (DNA): TGTGCCAGCAGCGTAGGTCATGGGACAGTCCGGAACATTCAGTACTTC. Protein sequence: CASSVGHGTVRNIQYF.

The chain carries TRBV11-2 and TRBJ2-2, with 10 positions matching TRBD1. Per germline, CDR1 SGHAT and CDR2 FQNNGV. The CDR3 spans 16 residues. The trim removed 4 bases at V and 6 bases at J, leaving 8 bases unmatched. The CDR3 sequence is CASSSRDRGRSGELFF. CDR3 nucleotide sequence: TGTGCCAGCAGCTCCCGGGACAGGGGTCGTTCCGGGGAGCTGTTTTTT.

This clone was picked up a small number of times. The gene calls are TRBV5-4 and TRBJ2-7; TRBD2 aligns across 15 bases. In germline, CDR1 is SGHNT, CDR2 YYREEE (reference sequence). CDR3 length: 16 amino acids. With 4 bases clipped from V and 0 bases from J, the junction kept 2 bases outside the gene matches. In nucleotides, the CDR3 is TGTGCCAGCAGCCCGGGACTAGCGGGGGGCTCCTACGAGCAGTACTTC. Its translation: CASSPGLAGGSYEQYF. The variable domain in full, with the rest retrieved from reference TRBV5-4 and TRBJ2-7, is ETGVTQSPTHLIKTRGQQVTLRCSSQSGHNTVSWYQQALGQGPQFIFQYYREEENGRGNFPPRFSGLQFPNYSSELNVNALELDDSALYLCASSPGLAGGSYEQYFGPGTRLTVT.

This sequence joins TRBV10-3 and TRBJ2-5; 8 bases agree with TRBD2. Germline-derived CDR1 and CDR2 are ENHRY and SYGVKD. The CDR3 is made up of 13 amino acids. V lost 3 bases to trimming and J lost 5 bases; unmatched junction nucleotides: 2. CDR3: CAISEGGGETQYF. As DNA, the CDR3 is TGTGCCATCAGTGAAGGCGGGGGGGAGACCCAGTACTTC.

V usage is TRBV6-1 and J usage is TRBJ1-1, with 11 bases fitting TRBD1. The CDR3 loop spans 16 amino acids. The V and J ends lost 1 base and 4 bases, in that order; junction bases with no gene match: 5. Germline V gives CDR1 MNHNS, CDR2 SASEGT. Written as DNA, the CDR3 is TGTGCCAGCAGTGAAGGGACAGGGGGCAGGGGCACTGAAGCTTTCTTT. Amino acid sequence: CASSEGTGGRGTEAFF.

The rearrangement links TRBV7-9 to TRBJ1-5; D gene ambiguous. Germline CDR1 SEHNR, CDR2 FQNEAQ (reference sequence). V was trimmed by 2 bases and J by 8 bases, leaving 10 bases between them. The CDR3 is made up of 13 amino acids. The CDR3 sequence is CASSLTGREPQHF. CDR3 in DNA: TGTGCCAGCAGCTTAACGGGGAGGGAGCCCCAGCATTTT.

The chain is built from TRBV30 and TRBJ2-5, with unresolved D. Germline V gene lookup returns CDR1 GTSNPN and CDR2 SVGIG (reference sequence). The ends were cut back, 2 bases at V and 2 bases at J, with 9 bases in the middle. CDR3 length: 13 amino acids. Here the CDR3 reads CAWSRLLQETQYF. CDR3 nucleotide sequence: TGTGCCTGGAGTAGACTCCTACAAGAGACCCAGTACTTC.

The genes are TRBV9 and TRBJ2-5, with D possibly being TRBD2 (6 bases). Germline CDR1 reads SGDLS; CDR2 reads YYNGEE. This CDR3 comprises 16 residues. V was shortened by 0 bases and J by 2 bases, with 14 bases between the two germline ends. The CDR3 is CASSVGGVRGQETQYF. The CDR3 DNA follows: TGTGCCAGCAGCGTAGGAGGAGTCCGGGGGCAAGAGACCCAGTACTTC.

This clone appeared a few times. The V call is TRBV15, the J call TRBJ1-2; weak D call: TRBD1 (6 bases). There are 14 residues in the CDR3. Looked up from germline, CDR1 is LNHNV and CDR2 is YYDKDF (reference sequence). Trimming stripped 2 bases from V and 3 bases from J, with 10 bases between. CDR3: CATSRRGLDYGYTF. The CDR3, as DNA: TGTGCCACCAGCAGAAGGGGGTTGGACTATGGCTACACCTTC.

The chain has TRBV4-2 and TRBJ2-4; D call uncertain. Germline CDR1 and CDR2: LGHNA and YNFKEQ. This CDR3 spans 13 amino acids. V shed 0 bases and J shed 4 bases, with 4 bases lying between them. The DNA of the CDR3 is TGTGCCAGCAGCCAAGAAGAGAAAAACATTCAGTACTTC. It translates to CASSQEEKNIQYF.

This sequence joins TRBV10-1 and TRBJ1-2, with D maybe TRBD1 (6 bases). Germline V lookup: CDR1 WNHNN, CDR2 SYGVQD (reference sequence). V was trimmed by 7 bases and J by 0 bases, leaving 18 bases between them. The CDR3 totals 16 residues. CDR3 bases: TGCGCCAGCATAGGGGGTCTGCAAGATTCTAACTATGGCTACACCTTC. Protein sequence: CASIGGLQDSNYGYTF.

This clone was recorded only once. The chain carries TRBV11-2 and TRBJ1-4, with 11 bases fitting TRBD1. Germline CDR1 is SGHAT and CDR2 is FQNNGV. V gave up 1 base and J gave up 8 bases; unmatched junction bases: 6. The CDR3 has 16 amino acids. DNA for the CDR3: TGTGCCAGCAGCTTAGTTTATGGACAGGGGGCGGAAAAACTGTTTTTT. Translating gives CASSLVYGQGAEKLFF.

This clone occurred once. This chain links TRBV18 with TRBJ1-3; 7 bases align to TRBD1. Trimming at V came to 6 bases and at J to 0 bases, leaving 8 bases not matched to a gene. Looked up from germline, CDR1 is KGHSH and CDR2 is LQKENI. The CDR3 covers 16 residues. The CDR3 region is CASSYWDSSSGNTIYF. CDR3 sequence (DNA): TGTGCCAGCTCGTACTGGGACAGTAGCTCTGGAAACACCATATATTTT.

The rearrangement joins TRBV27 to TRBJ1-1, with TRBD1 as a possible D gene (6 bases). Per germline, CDR1 MNHEY and CDR2 SMNVEV (reference sequence). The ends were cut back, 5 bases at V and 3 bases at J, with 13 bases in the middle. This CDR3 contains 14 residues. The CDR3 sequence is CASSQTHRDTEAFF. CDR3 coding DNA: TGTGCCAGCAGTCAGACACACAGGGACACTGAAGCTTTCTTT.

The chain is built from TRBV18 and TRBJ1-2; TRBD1 might be the D (6 bases). The CDR3 consists of 15 residues. V was clipped by 2 bases and J by 2 bases, with 12 bases between them. Germline V gives CDR1 KGHSH, CDR2 LQKENI. The CDR3 sequence: CASSPSGTGNYGYTF. The CDR3 DNA reads TGTGCCAGCTCACCATCCGGAACAGGGAACTATGGCTACACCTTC.

The rearrangement uses TRBV27 and TRBJ1-2, with TRBD1 as a possible D gene (5 bases). Germline assignment: CDR1 MNHEY and CDR2 SMNVEV (reference sequence). The CDR3 totals 14 residues. V was trimmed by 4 bases and J by 8 bases, leaving 17 bases between them. CDR3 sequence (DNA): TGTGCCAGCAGTTCGATAGACAGTCCCCGGGGCTACACCTTC. Translating it yields CASSSIDSPRGYTF.

The rearrangement uses TRBV25-1 and TRBJ1-1; possible D gene TRBD1, 5 bases. Looked up from germline, CDR1 is MGHDK and CDR2 is SYGVNS. CDR3 length: 13 residues. The V gene lost 1 base and the J gene lost 5 bases, with 8 bases spanning the gap. Here the CDR3 DNA reads TGTGCCAGCAGTGAATTGCAGGGAACTGAAGCTTTCTTT. It translates to CASSELQGTEAFF.

The chain is built from TRBV5-4 and TRBJ1-1; 9 positions agree with TRBD1. V was clipped by 5 bases and J by 5 bases; unmatched bases: 7. The germline V gene has CDR1 SGHNT and CDR2 YYREEE (reference sequence). CDR3 length: 14 residues. CDR3 region: CASRRTGDGTEAFF. The CDR3 coding sequence is TGTGCCAGCAGACGGACAGGGGATGGTACTGAAGCTTTCTTT.

CDR3 protein: CASSAEGASQETQYF. Here the CDR3 DNA reads TGCGCCAGCAGCGCGGAAGGGGCCTCTCAAGAGACCCAGTACTTC. This sequence joins TRBV5-1 and TRBJ2-5, with TRBD1 as a possible D gene (5 bases). Trimming stripped 4 bases from V and 2 bases from J, with 15 bases between. This CDR3 is 15 amino acids long. Looked up from germline, CDR1 is SGHRS and CDR2 is YFSETQ.

The gene calls are TRBV30 and TRBJ1-1; D might be TRBD1 (6 bases). CDR3 size: 12 residues. The V gene's germline CDR1 is GTSNPN and CDR2 SVGIG (reference sequence). Trimming shortened V by 5 bases and J by 4 bases, and 11 bases separated the two germline ends. The CDR3 loop reads CAWSGVGTEAFF. DNA of the CDR3: TGTGCCTGGTCAGGGGTGGGCACTGAAGCTTTCTTT.

The chain combines TRBV19 with TRBJ1-2; no clear D gene. Germline-derived CDR1 and CDR2 are LNHDA and SQIVND (reference sequence). V was cut by 2 bases and J by 4 bases, with 14 bases left in between. The CDR3 consists of 15 residues. The CDR3 protein is CASSILGTEIYGYTF. The CDR3 DNA is TGTGCCAGTAGTATATTGGGTACAGAGATCTATGGCTACACCTTC. Together with reference TRBV19 and TRBJ1-2, the CDR3 gives the full variable domain: DGGITQSPKYLFRKEGQNVTLSCEQNLNHDAMYWYRQDPGQGLRLIYYSQIVNDFQKGDIAEGYSVSREKKESFPLTVTSAQKNPTAFYLCASSILGTEIYGYTFGSGTRLTVV.

The rearrangement uses TRBV2 and TRBJ1-5; the match to TRBD1 covers 7 bases. Trimming removed 1 base from V and 0 bases from J; junction bases left unmatched: 12. The CDR3 has 19 residues. Germline V gene lookup returns CDR1 SNHLY and CDR2 FYNNEI. DNA for the CDR3: TGTGCCAGCAGTGAAGATCTAGGGACAGTCACATATAGCAATCAGCCCCAGCATTTT. This encodes CASSEDLGTVTYSNQPQHF.

The rearrangement uses TRBV9 and TRBJ2-2; no firm D call. The V and J ends lost 0 bases and 3 bases respectively, with 15 bases between them. The CDR3 runs to 17 residues. The germline gives CDR1 SGDLS, CDR2 YYNGEE. CDR3: CASSVGPAGSYTGELFF. CDR3 bases: TGTGCCAGCAGCGTAGGTCCCGCAGGTTCCTACACCGGGGAGCTGTTTTTT.

CDR3 in DNA: TGTGCCAGCAGCGTGGACTCCGGAAGAACTGAAGCTTTCTTT. Encoded protein: CASSVDSGRTEAFF. The chain carries TRBV9 and TRBJ1-1; D uncertain. The V gene lost 2 bases and the J gene lost 5 bases, with 13 bases spanning the gap. Germline V gene lookup returns CDR1 SGDLS and CDR2 YYNGEE. This CDR3 has 14 amino acids. The variable domain in full, completed from reference TRBV9 and TRBJ1-1, reads DSGVTQTPKHLITATGQRVTLRCSPRSGDLSVYWYQQSLDQGLQFLIQYYNGEERAKGNILERFSAQQFPDLHSELNLSSLELGDSALYFCASSVDSGRTEAFFGQGTRLTVV.

The V gene is TRBV15, the J gene TRBJ2-3; TRBD2 is a possible D gene (5 bases). V was pared by 3 bases and J by 1 base, with 14 bases between. The germline CDR1 and CDR2 sequences are LNHNV and YYDKDF (reference sequence). CDR3 length: 16 residues. CDR3 region: CATSRSRDLGTDTQYF. DNA of the CDR3: TGTGCCACCAGCAGGTCCCGGGATCTGGGCACAGATACGCAGTATTTT.